Below, 17 T cell receptor beta chains from the same sample are listed, as sequenced in a study of spatial heterogeneity in lung cancer. Findings of the study overall: Counts that tracked tumor mutation counts were those of expanded intratumoral alpha and beta TCRs.

Time point specified: sample taken at primary tumor resection. The antigens these receptors bind are not known. From the 5' RACE reads, TCRdb called clonotypes with MiXCR, one entry per CDR3 protein. The table records fewer than 9,000 distinct CDR3 sequences, 15% to 20% of them present only once. Sequencing was performed on lung tumor tissue, taken at surgery. The receptors here all came from a female donor with early-stage non-small cell lung cancer.

This chain connects TRBV19 to TRBJ1-2; TRBD1 is a possible D gene (6 bases). V lost 3 bases and J lost 5, with 16 bases in between. The germline V gene encodes CDR1 LNHDA and CDR2 SQIVND (reference sequence). The CDR3 runs to 15 residues. CDR3 DNA: TGTGCCAGTAGTATCCCCGGGGGCGAATGGTATGGCTACACCTTC. It translates to CASSIPGGEWYGYTF.

This clonotype was seen a few times. The V and J genes are TRBV12-3 or TRBV12-4 and TRBJ2-7, with D possibly matching TRBD1 (5 bases). The CDR3 runs 13 residues. V was cut by 5 bases and J by 3 bases, with 11 bases left in between. For the CDR3, the DNA is TGTGCCAGCAGTGCCCAGGGAAGCTACGAGCAGTACTTC. It yields the protein CASSAQGSYEQYF.

V and J are TRBV4-3 and TRBJ1-6; D unresolved. The CDR3 extends over 14 amino acids. Trimming removed 0 bases at V and 10 bases at J, with 10 bases between. The germline V gene has CDR1 LGHNA and CDR2 YSLEER. CDR3 in DNA: TGCGCCAGCAGCCAAGATCATAGGACCTCACCCCTCCACTTT. Protein sequence: CASSQDHRTSPLHF.

This clonotype qualifies as medium-sized. This chain connects TRBV24-1 to TRBJ2-1, with D possibly matching TRBD1 (5 bases). CDR1 and CDR2 from the germline V gene are KGHDR and SFDVKD. The CDR3 extends over 15 amino acids. The ends were cut back, 4 bases at V and 4 bases at J, with 13 bases in the middle. The CDR3: CATSDPMQGYNEQFF. CDR3 DNA: TGTGCCACCAGTGACCCCATGCAGGGATACAATGAGCAGTTCTTC.

V gene TRBV3-1 combines with J gene TRBJ1-2, with D hard to call. CDR3 size: 15 residues. The germline V gene encodes CDR1 LGHDT and CDR2 YNNKEL (reference sequence). Trimming stripped 8 bases from V and 7 bases from J, with 23 bases between. CDR3 DNA sequence: TGTGCCAGCCGCCCCGCGTCTATGCGGGGAGGTGGCTACACCTTC. This gives the protein CASRPASMRGGGYTF.

CDR3 sequence: CSVSTDTQYF. CDR3 DNA: TGCAGCGTTTCCACAGATACGCAGTATTTT. The rearrangement uses TRBV29-1 and TRBJ2-3; no firm D call. CDR3 length: 10 amino acids. Trimming took 5 bases from V and 2 from J, leaving 2 bases between them. The V gene's germline CDR1 is SQVTM and CDR2 ANQGSEA.

The chain is built from TRBV3-1 and TRBJ2-7; D is undetermined. V was pared by 0 bases and J by 5 bases, with 5 bases between. This CDR3 is 12 amino acids long. The germline gives CDR1 LGHDT, CDR2 YNNKEL (reference sequence). CDR3 coding DNA: TGTGCCAGCAGCCAAGAAAGGGACGAGCAGTACTTC. It translates to CASSQERDEQYF.

This clonotype is termed medium-sized. V usage is TRBV9 and J usage is TRBJ2-3, with D unclear. CDR1 SGDLS and CDR2 YYNGEE come from the germline V gene. This CDR3 comprises 14 residues. Trimming took 3 bases from V and 2 from J, leaving 10 bases between them. The CDR3 region is CASSDHPSTDTQYF. The CDR3 DNA follows: TGTGCCAGCAGCGACCACCCCTCCACAGATACGCAGTATTTT.

The chain combines TRBV7-9 with TRBJ1-5, with D possibly being TRBD1 (5 bases). The CDR3 runs 16 residues. V was clipped by 0 bases and J by 0 bases, with 9 bases between them. Looked up from germline, CDR1 is SEHNR and CDR2 is FQNEAQ (reference sequence). The CDR3 DNA reads as TGTGCCAGCAGCTTAGCCGCAGGGTATAGCAATCAGCCCCAGCATTTT. Amino acids: CASSLAAGYSNQPQHF. Together with reference TRBV7-9 and TRBJ1-5, the CDR3 gives the full variable domain: DTGVSQNPRHKITKRGQNVTFRCDPISEHNRLYWYRQTLGQGPEFLTYFQNEAQLEKSRLLSDRFSAERPKGSFSTLEIQRTEQGDSAMYLCASSLAAGYSNQPQHFGDGTRLSIL.

This clonotype has just a few counts. This sequence joins TRBV18 and TRBJ2-5; no definite D call. Per germline, CDR1 KGHSH and CDR2 LQKENI. V was shortened by 0 bases and J by 5 bases, with 7 bases between the two germline ends. This CDR3 contains 13 residues. In DNA, the CDR3 is TGTGCCAGCTCACCACCTAGCAAGGAGACCCAGTACTTC. Protein product: CASSPPSKETQYF.

This clonotype is labeled medium-sized (0.01 to 0.1%). The V and J genes are TRBV6-2 or TRBV6-3 and TRBJ2-7, with a possible D match to TRBD1 (6 bases). CDR3 length: 14 residues. Trimming stripped 5 bases from V and 5 bases from J, with 16 bases between. Germline lookup yields CDR1 MNHEY and CDR2 SVGEGT. CDR3 amino acids: CASSHRDIRDEQYF. The DNA of the CDR3 is TGTGCCAGCAGTCACAGGGACATACGGGACGAGCAGTACTTC.

In this sample, this clonotype turned up a few times. V gene TRBV6-1 combines with J gene TRBJ2-7; D is unclear. This CDR3 is 12 amino acids long. Germline V gives CDR1 MNHNS, CDR2 SASEGT. V lost 3 bases, J lost 3 bases, and 6 bases lay in between. The DNA for the CDR3 is TGTGCCAGCAGTGAGAAGCACTACGAGCAGTACTTC. Amino acids: CASSEKHYEQYF.

This clonotype was counted between two and nine times. The chain couples TRBV6-1 to TRBJ2-4; 7 positions match TRBD1. This CDR3 has 16 residues. J was trimmed by 0 bases and V by 4 bases; bases with no gene match: 6. The V gene's germline CDR1 is MNHNS and CDR2 SASEGT. The CDR3 reads CASSALTGVAKNIQYF. The CDR3 nucleotides are TGTGCCAGCAGTGCACTCACAGGGGTAGCCAAAAACATTCAGTACTTC.

V usage is TRBV24-1 and J usage is TRBJ1-6; 8 nucleotides line up with TRBD1. V dropped 9 bases and J dropped 14; count of bases not matched to a gene: 26. CDR1 is KGHDR and CDR2 is SFDVKD in the germline V gene. The CDR3 is 18 amino acids. CDR3 protein: CATPTGAQPLPLFKALHF. In DNA form, the CDR3 reads TGTGCCACCCCGACAGGGGCCCAGCCCTTACCCCTCTTCAAAGCCCTCCACTTT.

This rearrangement joins TRBV7-9 to TRBJ1-6; no reliable D call. CDR1 is SEHNR and CDR2 is FQNEAQ in the germline V gene (reference sequence). V dropped 5 bases and J dropped 11 bases, with 10 bases sitting between them. There are 12 residues in the CDR3. The CDR3 coding sequence is TGTGCCAGCAGCCTACGGCGGGCACCCCTCCACTTT. Its translation: CASSLRRAPLHF.

This clonotype was seen a single time. The chain employs TRBV4-3 and TRBJ2-3, with unresolved D. The CDR3 length is 18 residues. Trimming stripped 0 bases from V and 5 bases from J, with 21 bases between. Germline V gene lookup returns CDR1 LGHNA and CDR2 YSLEER. The CDR3 is CASSQDLHRATHEDTQYF. The CDR3 DNA is TGCGCCAGCAGCCAAGACTTACACCGGGCCACTCACGAAGATACGCAGTATTTT.

This clonotype is termed medium-sized. J is TRBJ2-5 and V is TRBV7-9, with D perhaps matching TRBD1 (5 bases). Trimming took off 5 bases at V and 5 bases at J, with 18 bases between the two ends. Germline-derived CDR1 and CDR2 are SEHNR and FQNEAQ (reference sequence). The CDR3 has 15 residues. The CDR3 loop reads CASSIGAAGMETQYF. The CDR3 DNA sequence: TGTGCCAGCAGCATAGGCGCCGCAGGGATGGAGACCCAGTACTTC. Variable domain in full (rest from reference TRBV7-9 and TRBJ2-5): DTGVSQNPRHKITKRGQNVTFRCDPISEHNRLYWYRQTLGQGPEFLTYFQNEAQLEKSRLLSDRFSAERPKGSFSTLEIQRTEQGDSAMYLCASSIGAAGMETQYFGPGTRLLVL.